The text below deals with one T cell receptor (beta chain). The sample comes from a study of OX40 agonist ivuxolimab in advanced cancers. The V end lost 3 bases, the J end lost 0 bases, and 14 bases lay between the germline ends. CDR1 is SNHLY and CDR2 is FYNNEI in the germline V gene. This CDR3 spans 16 amino acids. Generated by immunoSEQ multiplex PCR, the TCRdb table keeps only in-frame clones and is missing some. The table includes approximately 49,000 clones, about 83% detected once. The gene calls are TRBV2 and TRBJ2-5, with D possibly being TRBD1 (6 bases). The receptor was derived from an adult with an advanced solid tumor such as melanoma, head and neck, liver or kidney cancer. Sequenced material: CD4+ or CD8+ T cells sorted from blood, taken in a trial of the OX40 agonist ivuxolimab. This chain's CDR3 is CASSDRDRWDQETQYF. For the CDR3, the DNA is TGTGCCAGCAGTGATAGAGACAGGTGGGACCAAGAGACCCAGTACTTC.